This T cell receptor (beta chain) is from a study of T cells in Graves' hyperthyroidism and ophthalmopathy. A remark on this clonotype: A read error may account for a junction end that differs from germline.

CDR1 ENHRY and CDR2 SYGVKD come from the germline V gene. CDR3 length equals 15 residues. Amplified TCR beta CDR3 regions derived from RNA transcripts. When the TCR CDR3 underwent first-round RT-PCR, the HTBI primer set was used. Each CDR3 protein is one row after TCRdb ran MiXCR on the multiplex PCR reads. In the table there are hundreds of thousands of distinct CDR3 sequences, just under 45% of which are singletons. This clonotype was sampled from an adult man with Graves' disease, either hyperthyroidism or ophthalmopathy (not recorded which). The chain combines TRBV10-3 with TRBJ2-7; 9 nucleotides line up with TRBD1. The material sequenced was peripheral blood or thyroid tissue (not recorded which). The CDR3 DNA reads TGTGCCAGCAGTTACGCCTGGACAGGGGCCTACGAGCAGTGCTTC. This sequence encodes CASSYAWTGAYEQCF.